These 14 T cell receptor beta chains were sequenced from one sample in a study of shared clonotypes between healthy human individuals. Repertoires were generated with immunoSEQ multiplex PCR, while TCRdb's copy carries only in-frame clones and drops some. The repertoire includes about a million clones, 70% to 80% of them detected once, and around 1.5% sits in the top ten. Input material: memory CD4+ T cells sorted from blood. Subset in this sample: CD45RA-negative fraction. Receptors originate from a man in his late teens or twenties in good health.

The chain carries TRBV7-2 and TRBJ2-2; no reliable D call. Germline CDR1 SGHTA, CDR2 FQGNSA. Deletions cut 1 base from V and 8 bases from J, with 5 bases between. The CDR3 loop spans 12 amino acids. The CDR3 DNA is TGTGCCAGCAGCTTAGGAAAGGGGGAGCTGTTTTTT. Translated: CASSLGKGELFF.

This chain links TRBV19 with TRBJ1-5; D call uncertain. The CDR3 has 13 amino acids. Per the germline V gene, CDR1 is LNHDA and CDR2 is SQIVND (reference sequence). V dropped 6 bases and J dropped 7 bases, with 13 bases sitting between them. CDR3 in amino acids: CASRVGPKQPQHF. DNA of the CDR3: TGTGCCAGTAGGGTTGGGCCCAAGCAGCCCCAGCATTTT.

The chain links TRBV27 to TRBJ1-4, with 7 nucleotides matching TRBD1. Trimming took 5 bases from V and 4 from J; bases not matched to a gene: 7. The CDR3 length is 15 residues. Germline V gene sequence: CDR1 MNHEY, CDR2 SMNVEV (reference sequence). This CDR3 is CASSRGQTINEKLFF. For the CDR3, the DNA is TGTGCCAGCAGTAGGGGACAGACCATTAATGAAAAACTGTTTTTT.

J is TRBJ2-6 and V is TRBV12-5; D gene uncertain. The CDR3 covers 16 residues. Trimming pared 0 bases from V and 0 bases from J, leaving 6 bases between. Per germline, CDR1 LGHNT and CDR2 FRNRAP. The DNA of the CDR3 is TGTGCTAGTGGTTTGGTCCCTCTCTCTGGGGCCAACGTCCTGACTTTC. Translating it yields CASGLVPLSGANVLTF.

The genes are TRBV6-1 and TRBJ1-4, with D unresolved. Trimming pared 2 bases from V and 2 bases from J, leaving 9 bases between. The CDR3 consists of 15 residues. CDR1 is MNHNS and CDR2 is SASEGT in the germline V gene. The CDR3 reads CASSEWVGTNEKLFF. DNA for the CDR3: TGTGCCAGCAGTGAATGGGTGGGGACTAATGAAAAACTGTTTTTT.

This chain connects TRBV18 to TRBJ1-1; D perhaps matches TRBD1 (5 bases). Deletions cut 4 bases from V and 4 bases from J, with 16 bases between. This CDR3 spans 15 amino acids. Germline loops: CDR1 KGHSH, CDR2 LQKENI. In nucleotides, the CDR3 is TGTGCCAGCTCACAAGGTCTAATGGGACCCACTGAAGCTTTCTTT. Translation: CASSQGLMGPTEAFF.

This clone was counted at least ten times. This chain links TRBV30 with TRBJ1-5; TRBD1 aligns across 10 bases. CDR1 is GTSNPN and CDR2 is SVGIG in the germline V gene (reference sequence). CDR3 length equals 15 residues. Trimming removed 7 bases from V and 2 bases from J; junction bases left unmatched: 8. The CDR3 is CASRDRGERNQPQHF. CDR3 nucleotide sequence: TGTGCCTCCCGGGACAGGGGAGAACGCAATCAGCCCCAGCATTTT.

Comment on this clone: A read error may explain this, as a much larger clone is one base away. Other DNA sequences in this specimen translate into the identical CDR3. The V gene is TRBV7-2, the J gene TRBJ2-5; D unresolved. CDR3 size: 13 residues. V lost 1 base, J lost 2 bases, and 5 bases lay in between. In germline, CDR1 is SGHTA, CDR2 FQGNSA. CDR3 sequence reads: CASSLGVQETQYF. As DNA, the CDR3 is TGTGCCAGCAGCTTAGGAGTACAAGAGACCCAGTACTTC.

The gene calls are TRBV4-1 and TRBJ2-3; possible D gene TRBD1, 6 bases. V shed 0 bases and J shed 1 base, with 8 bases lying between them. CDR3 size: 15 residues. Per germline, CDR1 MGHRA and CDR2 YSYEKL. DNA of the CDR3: TGCGCCAGCAGCCAAGACAGGGGAGGCACAGATACGCAGTATTTT. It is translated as CASSQDRGGTDTQYF.

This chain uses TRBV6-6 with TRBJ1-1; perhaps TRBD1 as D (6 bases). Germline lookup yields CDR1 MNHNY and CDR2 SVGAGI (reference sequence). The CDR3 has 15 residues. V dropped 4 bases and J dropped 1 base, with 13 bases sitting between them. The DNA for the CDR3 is TGTGCCAGCAGTTTAACGGACAGAGCGAACACTGAAGCTTTCTTT. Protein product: CASSLTDRANTEAFF.

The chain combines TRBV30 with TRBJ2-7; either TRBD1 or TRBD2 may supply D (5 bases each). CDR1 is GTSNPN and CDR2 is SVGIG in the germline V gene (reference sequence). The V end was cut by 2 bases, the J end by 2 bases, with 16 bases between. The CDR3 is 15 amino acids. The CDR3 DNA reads TGTGCCTGGAGTTCCGTGGGGCAAGCGGCCTACGAGCAGTACTTC. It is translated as CAWSSVGQAAYEQYF.

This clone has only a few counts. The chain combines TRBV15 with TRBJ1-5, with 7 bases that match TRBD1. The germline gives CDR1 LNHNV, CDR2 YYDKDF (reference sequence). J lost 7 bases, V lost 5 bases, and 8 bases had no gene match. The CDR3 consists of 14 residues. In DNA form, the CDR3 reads TGTGCCACCAGCGGATCCCAGGGGGTGCAGCCCCAGCATTTT. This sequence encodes CATSGSQGVQPQHF.

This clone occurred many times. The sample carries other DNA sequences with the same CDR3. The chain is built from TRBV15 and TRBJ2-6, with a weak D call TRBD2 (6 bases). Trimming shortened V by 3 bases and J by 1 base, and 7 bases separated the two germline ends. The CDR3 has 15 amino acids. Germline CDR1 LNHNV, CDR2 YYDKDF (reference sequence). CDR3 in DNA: TGTGCCACCAGCAGGGCGGGGTCTGGGGCCAACGTCCTGACTTTC. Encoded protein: CATSRAGSGANVLTF. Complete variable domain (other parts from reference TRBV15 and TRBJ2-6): DAMVIQNPRYQVTQFGKPVTLSCSQTLNHNVMYWYQQKSSQAPKLLFHYYDKDFNNEADTPDNFQSRRPNTSFCFLDIRSPGLGDTAMYLCATSRAGSGANVLTFGAGSRLTVL.

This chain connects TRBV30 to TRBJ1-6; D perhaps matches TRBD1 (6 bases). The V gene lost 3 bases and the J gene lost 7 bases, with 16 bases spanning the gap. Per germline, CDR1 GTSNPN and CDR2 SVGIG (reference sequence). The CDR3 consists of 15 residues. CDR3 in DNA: TGTGCCTGGAGGTACGAGGGGGAGATGAATTCACCCCTCCACTTT. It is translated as CAWRYEGEMNSPLHF.